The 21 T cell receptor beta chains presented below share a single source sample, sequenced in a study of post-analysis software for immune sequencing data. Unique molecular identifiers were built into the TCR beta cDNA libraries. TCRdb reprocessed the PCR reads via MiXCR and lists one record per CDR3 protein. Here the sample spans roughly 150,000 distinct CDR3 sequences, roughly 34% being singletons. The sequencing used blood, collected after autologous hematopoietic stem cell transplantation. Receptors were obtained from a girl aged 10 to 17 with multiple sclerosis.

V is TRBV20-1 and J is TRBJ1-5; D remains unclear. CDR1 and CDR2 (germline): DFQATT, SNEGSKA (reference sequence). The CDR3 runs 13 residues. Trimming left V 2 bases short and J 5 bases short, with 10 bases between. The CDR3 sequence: CSARLTFDQPQHF. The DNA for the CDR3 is TGCAGTGCTAGATTGACATTTGATCAGCCCCAGCATTTT.

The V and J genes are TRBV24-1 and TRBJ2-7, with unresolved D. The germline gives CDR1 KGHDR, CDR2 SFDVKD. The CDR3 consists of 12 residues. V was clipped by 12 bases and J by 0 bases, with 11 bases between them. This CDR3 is CAATDSSYEQYF. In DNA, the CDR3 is TGTGCCGCAACAGATTCCTCCTACGAGCAGTACTTC.

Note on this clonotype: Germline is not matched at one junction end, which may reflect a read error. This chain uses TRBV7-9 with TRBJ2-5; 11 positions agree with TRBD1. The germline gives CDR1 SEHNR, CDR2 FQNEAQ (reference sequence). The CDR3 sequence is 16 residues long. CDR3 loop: CASSLSGQGDGETRYF. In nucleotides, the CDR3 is TGTGCCAGCAGCTTATCGGGACAGGGGGACGGAGAGACCCGGTACTTC.

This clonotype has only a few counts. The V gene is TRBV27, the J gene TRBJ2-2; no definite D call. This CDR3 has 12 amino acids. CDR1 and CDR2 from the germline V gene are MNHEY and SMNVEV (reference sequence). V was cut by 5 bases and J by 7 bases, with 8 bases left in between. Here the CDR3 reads CASSPSRGELFF. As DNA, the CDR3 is TGTGCCAGCAGTCCCTCCCGCGGGGAGCTGTTTTTT.

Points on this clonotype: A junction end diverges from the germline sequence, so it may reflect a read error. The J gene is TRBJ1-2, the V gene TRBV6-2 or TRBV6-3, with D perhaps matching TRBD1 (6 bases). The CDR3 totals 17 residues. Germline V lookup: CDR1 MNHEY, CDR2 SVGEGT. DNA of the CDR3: TGTGCCAACAGTTACCCAGGACAGCATAAGATTAACTATGGCTACACCTTC. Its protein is CANSYPGQHKINYGYTF.

The CDR3 is CASSLGGEAKNIQYF. The CDR3 DNA sequence: TGTGCCAGCAGCTTAGGCGGGGAAGCCAAAAACATTCAGTACTTC. The V call is TRBV7-9, the J call TRBJ2-4; D is perhaps TRBD2 (6 bases). Trimming left V 1 base short and J 0 bases short, with 7 bases between. This CDR3 comprises 15 residues. The germline CDR1 and CDR2 sequences are SEHNR and FQNEAQ (reference sequence).

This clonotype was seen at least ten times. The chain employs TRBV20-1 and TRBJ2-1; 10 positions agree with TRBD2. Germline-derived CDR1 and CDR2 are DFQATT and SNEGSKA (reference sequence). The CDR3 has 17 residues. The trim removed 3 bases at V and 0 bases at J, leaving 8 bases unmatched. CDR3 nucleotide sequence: TGCAGTGCTAGGATAGCGGGAGGTTCGAGCTCCTACAATGAGCAGTTCTTC. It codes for CSARIAGGSSSYNEQFF.

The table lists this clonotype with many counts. CDR3 DNA: TGTGCCAGCAGTTTATACCGGACACCTCGAGATACGCAGTATTTT. Translated, it gives CASSLYRTPRDTQYF. V is TRBV28 and J is TRBJ2-3; D may be TRBD1 (5 bases). V shed 1 base and J shed 5 bases, with 13 bases lying between them. Germline loops: CDR1 MDHEN, CDR2 SYDVKM. The CDR3 spans 15 residues.

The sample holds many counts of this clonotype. The CDR3 here is CASSLADLTYEQFF. The CDR3 region has the DNA TGCGCCAGCAGCTTGGCCGACCTTACGTATGAGCAGTTCTTC. The rearrangement uses TRBV5-1 and TRBJ2-1; D not certain. CDR3 size: 14 residues. Trimming pared 0 bases from V and 8 bases from J, leaving 12 bases between. Germline values: CDR1 SGHRS, CDR2 YFSETQ.

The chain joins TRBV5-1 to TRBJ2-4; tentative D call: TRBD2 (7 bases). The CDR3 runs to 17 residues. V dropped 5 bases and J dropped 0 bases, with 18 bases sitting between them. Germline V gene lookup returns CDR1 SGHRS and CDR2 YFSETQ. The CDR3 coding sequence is TGCGCCAGCAGTTTGAGGGGGGAGGGCAAAGCCAAAAACATTCAGTACTTC. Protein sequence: CASSLRGEGKAKNIQYF.

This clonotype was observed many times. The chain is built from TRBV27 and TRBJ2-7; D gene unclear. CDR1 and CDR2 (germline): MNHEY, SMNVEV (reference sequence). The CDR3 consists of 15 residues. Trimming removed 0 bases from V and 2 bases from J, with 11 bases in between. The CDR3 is CASSLSWGGPYEQYF. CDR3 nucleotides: TGTGCCAGCAGTTTATCGTGGGGTGGCCCCTACGAGCAGTACTTC.

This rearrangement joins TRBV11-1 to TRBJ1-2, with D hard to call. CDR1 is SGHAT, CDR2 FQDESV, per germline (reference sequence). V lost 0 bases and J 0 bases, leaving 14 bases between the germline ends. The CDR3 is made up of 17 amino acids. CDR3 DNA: TGTGCCAGCAGCTTAGCCCAAACAGCGACTTCTAACTATGGCTACACCTTC. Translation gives CASSLAQTATSNYGYTF.

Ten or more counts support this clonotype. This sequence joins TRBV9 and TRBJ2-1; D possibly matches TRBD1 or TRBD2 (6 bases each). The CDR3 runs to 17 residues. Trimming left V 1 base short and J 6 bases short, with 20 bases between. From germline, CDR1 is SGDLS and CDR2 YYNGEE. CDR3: CASSVRGASPGGNEQFF. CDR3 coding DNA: TGTGCCAGCAGCGTAAGGGGGGCGAGCCCAGGAGGCAATGAGCAGTTCTTC.

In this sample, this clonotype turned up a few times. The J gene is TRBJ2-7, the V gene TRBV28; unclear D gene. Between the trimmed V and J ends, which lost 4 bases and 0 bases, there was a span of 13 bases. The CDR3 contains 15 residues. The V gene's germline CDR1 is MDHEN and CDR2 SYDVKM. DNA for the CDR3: TGTGCCAGCAGTTCCGCCGGGCCTACCTCCTACGAGCAGTACTTC. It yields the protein CASSSAGPTSYEQYF.

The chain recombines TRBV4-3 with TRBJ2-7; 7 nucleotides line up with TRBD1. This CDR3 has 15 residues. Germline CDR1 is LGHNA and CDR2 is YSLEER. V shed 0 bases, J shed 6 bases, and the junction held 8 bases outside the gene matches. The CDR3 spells CASSQDRQGWLEQYF. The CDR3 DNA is TGCGCCAGCAGCCAAGATCGACAGGGTTGGCTCGAGCAGTACTTC.

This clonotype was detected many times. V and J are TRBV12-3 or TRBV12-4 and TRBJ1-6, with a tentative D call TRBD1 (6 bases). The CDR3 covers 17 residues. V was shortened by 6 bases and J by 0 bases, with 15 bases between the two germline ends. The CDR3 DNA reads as TGTGCCAGCAGCTCTGGGACATCCGACTCCTATAATTCACCCCTCCACTTT. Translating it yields CASSSGTSDSYNSPLHF.

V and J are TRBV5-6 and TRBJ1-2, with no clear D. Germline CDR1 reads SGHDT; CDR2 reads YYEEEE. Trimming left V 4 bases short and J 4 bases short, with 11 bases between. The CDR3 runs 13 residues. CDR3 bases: TGTGCCAGCAGCCCCGACGGGATCTATGGCTACACCTTC. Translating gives CASSPDGIYGYTF.

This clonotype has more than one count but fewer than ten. This CDR3 reads CASTGTDTQYF. The CDR3 DNA is TGTGCCAGCACCGGGACAGATACGCAGTATTTT. This chain uses TRBV28 with TRBJ2-3; D is uncertain. CDR1 is MDHEN and CDR2 is SYDVKM in the germline V gene. CDR3 length: 11 residues. The germline V and J ends were trimmed by 7 bases and 3 bases, with 5 bases remaining between them. The variable domain in full, with the rest retrieved from reference TRBV28 and TRBJ2-3, is DVKVTQSSRYLVKRTGEKVFLECVQDMDHENMFWYRQDPGLGLRLIYFSYDVKMKEKGDIPEGYSVSREKKERFSLILESASTNQTSMYLCASTGTDTQYFGPGTRLTVL.

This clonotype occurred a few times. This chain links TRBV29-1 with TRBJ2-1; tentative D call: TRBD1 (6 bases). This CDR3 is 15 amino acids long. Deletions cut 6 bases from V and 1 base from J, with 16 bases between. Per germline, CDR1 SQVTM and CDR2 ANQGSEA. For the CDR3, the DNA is TGCAGCGTAGACTCAGGGGTGGCATCCTACAATGAGCAGTTCTTC. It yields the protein CSVDSGVASYNEQFF.

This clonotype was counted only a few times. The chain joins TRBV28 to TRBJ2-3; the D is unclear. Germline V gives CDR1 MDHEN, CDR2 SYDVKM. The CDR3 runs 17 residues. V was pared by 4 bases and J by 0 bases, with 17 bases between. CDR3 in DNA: TGTGCCAGCAGTTCATACCCCCTAATTGGGAGCACAGATACGCAGTATTTT. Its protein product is CASSSYPLIGSTDTQYF.

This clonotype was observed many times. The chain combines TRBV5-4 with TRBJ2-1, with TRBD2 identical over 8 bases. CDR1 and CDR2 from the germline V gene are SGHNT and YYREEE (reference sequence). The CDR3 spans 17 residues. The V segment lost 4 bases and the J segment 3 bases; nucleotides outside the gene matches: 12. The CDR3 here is CASSPGDSGGVYNEQFF. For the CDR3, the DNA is TGTGCCAGCAGCCCGGGCGATTCGGGAGGGGTCTACAATGAGCAGTTCTTC.